The entry below describes one T cell receptor (beta chain). The CDR3 spans 16 residues. The germline CDR1 and CDR2 sequences are LGHNA and YNFKEQ. V gave up 4 bases and J gave up 4 bases; unmatched junction bases: 6. The data derive from a study of OX40 agonist ivuxolimab in advanced cancers. Clones were read by immunoSEQ multiplex PCR, and TCRdb kept only the in-frame ones, dropping some. The sample has around 50,000 clones, around 89% seen once; the top ten hold about a third. The sequencing used CD4+ or CD8+ T cells sorted from blood, collected in a trial of the OX40 agonist ivuxolimab. The rearrangement uses TRBV4-2 and TRBJ2-5; 13 nucleotides align to TRBD2. The origin of this receptor is an adult with an advanced solid tumor such as melanoma, head and neck, liver or kidney cancer. The CDR3: CASSPGTSGVGETQYF. For the CDR3, the DNA is TGTGCCAGCAGCCCGGGGACTAGCGGGGTCGGAGAGACCCAGTACTTC.